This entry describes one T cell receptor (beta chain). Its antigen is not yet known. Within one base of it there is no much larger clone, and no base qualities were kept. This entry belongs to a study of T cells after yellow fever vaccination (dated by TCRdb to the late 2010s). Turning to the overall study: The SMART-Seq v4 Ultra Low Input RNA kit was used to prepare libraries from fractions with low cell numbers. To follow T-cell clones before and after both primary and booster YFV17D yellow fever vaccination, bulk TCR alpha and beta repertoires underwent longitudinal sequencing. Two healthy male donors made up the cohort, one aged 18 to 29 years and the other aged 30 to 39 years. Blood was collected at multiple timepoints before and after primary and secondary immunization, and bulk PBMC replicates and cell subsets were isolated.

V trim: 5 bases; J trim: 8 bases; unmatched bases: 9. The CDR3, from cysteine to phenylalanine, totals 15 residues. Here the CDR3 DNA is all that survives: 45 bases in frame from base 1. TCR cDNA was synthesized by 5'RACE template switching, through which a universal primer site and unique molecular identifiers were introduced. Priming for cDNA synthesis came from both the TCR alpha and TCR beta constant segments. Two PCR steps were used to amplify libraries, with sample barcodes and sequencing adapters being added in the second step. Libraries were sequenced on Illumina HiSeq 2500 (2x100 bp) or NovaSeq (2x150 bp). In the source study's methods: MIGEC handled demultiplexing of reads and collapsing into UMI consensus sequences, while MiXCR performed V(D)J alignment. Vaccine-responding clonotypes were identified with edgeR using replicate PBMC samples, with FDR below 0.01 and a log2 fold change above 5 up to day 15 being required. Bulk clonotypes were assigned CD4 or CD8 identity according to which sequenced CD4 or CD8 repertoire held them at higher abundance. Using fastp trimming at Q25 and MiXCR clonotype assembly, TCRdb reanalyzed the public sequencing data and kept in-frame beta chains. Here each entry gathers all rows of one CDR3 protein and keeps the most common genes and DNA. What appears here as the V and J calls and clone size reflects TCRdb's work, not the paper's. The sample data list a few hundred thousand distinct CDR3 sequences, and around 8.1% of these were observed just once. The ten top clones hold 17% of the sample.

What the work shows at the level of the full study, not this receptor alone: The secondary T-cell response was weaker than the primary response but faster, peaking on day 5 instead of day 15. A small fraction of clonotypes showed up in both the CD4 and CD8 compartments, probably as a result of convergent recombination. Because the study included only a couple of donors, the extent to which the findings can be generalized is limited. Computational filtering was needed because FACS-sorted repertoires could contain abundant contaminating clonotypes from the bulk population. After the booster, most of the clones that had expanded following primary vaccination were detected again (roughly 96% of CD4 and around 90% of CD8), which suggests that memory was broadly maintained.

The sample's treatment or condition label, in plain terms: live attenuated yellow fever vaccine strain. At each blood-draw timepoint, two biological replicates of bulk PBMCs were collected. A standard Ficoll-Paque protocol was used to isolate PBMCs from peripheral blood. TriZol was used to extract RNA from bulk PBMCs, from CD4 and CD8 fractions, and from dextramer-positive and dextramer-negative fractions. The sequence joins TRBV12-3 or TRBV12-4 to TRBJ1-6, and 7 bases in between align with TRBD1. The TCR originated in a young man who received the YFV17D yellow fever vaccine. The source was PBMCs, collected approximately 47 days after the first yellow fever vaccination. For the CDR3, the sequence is CASSLLQGPDSPLHF. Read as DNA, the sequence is TGTGCCAGCAGTCTACTACAGGGGCCGGATTCACCCCTCCACTTT.